Presented here are 8 T cell receptor beta chains from one specimen sequenced in a study of T cell responses to AZD1222 COVID-19 vaccine. The assay was immunoSEQ multiplex PCR, and TCRdb's table has in-frame clones only and misses some. This sample has 95,000 to 150,000 clones; roughly nine tenths occur once, and the top ten carry around 1.5%. Sequenced here: peripheral blood, sampled on day 0 of AZD1222 vaccination. The receptor set was obtained from an adult in good health.

The V gene is TRBV10-1, the J gene TRBJ1-1; TRBD1 is a possible D gene (6 bases). This CDR3 is 13 amino acids long. V lost 5 bases and J lost 1, with 8 bases in between. The germline gives CDR1 WNHNN, CDR2 SYGVQD (reference sequence). The CDR3 DNA is TGCGCCAGCAGTCTAGGGGGGAACACTGAAGCTTTCTTT. The encoded protein is CASSLGGNTEAFF.

The chain recombines TRBV2 with TRBJ2-2; 7 positions match TRBD1. Germline V gives CDR1 SNHLY, CDR2 FYNNEI. The CDR3 sequence is 15 residues long. With V trimmed by 5 bases and J by 3 bases, 6 bases remained unmatched. The CDR3 bases are TGTGCCAGCAGTCGGGACAGCGCCCACACCGGGGAGCTGTTTTTT. Translating it yields CASSRDSAHTGELFF. The whole variable domain, filled in from reference TRBV2 and TRBJ2-2, reads EPEVTQTPSHQVTQMGQEVILRCVPISNHLYFYWYRQILGQKVEFLVSFYNNEISEKSEIFDDQFSVERPDGSNFTLKIRSTKLEDSAMYFCASSRDSAHTGELFFGEGSRLTVL.

The rearrangement joins TRBV5-4 to TRBJ1-1, with D uncertain. V was trimmed by 5 bases and J by 4 bases, leaving 30 bases between them. The germline V gene has CDR1 SGHNT and CDR2 YYREEE (reference sequence). The CDR3 has 19 amino acids. CDR3 protein: CASSLWPARLATPSTEAFF. In nucleotides, the CDR3 is TGTGCCAGCAGTCTTTGGCCCGCTCGGCTTGCTACCCCCAGCACTGAAGCTTTCTTT.

The rearrangement links TRBV13 to TRBJ1-1, with D possibly TRBD1 on 5 matching bases. V gave up 5 bases and J gave up 3 bases, with 22 bases separating them. Germline V lookup: CDR1 PRHDT, CDR2 FYEKMQ (reference sequence). This CDR3 is built from 17 residues. CDR3 amino acids: CASSRGRGKSTDTEAFF. DNA for the CDR3: TGTGCCAGCAGCCGTGGAAGGGGAAAAAGTACGGACACTGAAGCTTTCTTT.

This rearrangement joins TRBV5-1 to TRBJ1-3; 12 bases are a match to TRBD1. Trimming took 1 base from V and 5 from J; bases not matched to a gene: 7. CDR3 size: 17 residues. CDR1 is SGHRS, CDR2 YFSETQ, per germline. The CDR3 DNA sequence: TGCGCCAGCAGCTTGACCGGGACAGGGGGCTACAGAAACACCATATATTTT. The encoded protein is CASSLTGTGGYRNTIYF.

The count of this clone is one. The rearrangement links TRBV6-5 to TRBJ1-1, with TRBD1 as a possible D gene (6 bases). CDR3 length: 14 residues. Germline assignment: CDR1 MNHEY and CDR2 SVGAGI. The V and J ends lost 5 bases and 1 base respectively, with 11 bases between them. CDR3 loop: CASSRMGQNTEAFF. The CDR3 DNA follows: TGTGCCAGCAGTCGCATGGGACAGAACACTGAAGCTTTCTTT.

The chain joins TRBV5-1 to TRBJ1-1; TRBD1 matches 8 bases. With V trimmed by 3 bases and J by 1 base, 5 bases remained unmatched. The CDR3 is 15 residues long. Germline values: CDR1 SGHRS, CDR2 YFSETQ. The DNA of the CDR3 is TGCGCCAGCAGCTCGGGACAGGTGTCGAACACTGAAGCTTTCTTT. Its translation is CASSSGQVSNTEAFF.

The rearrangement uses TRBV2 and TRBJ2-1; D remains unclear. Between the trimmed V and J ends, which lost 1 base and 9 bases, there was a span of 4 bases. In germline, CDR1 is SNHLY, CDR2 FYNNEI. The CDR3 sequence is 11 residues long. CDR3 DNA: TGTGCCAGCAGTGAAGTTTCTGAGCAGTTCTTC. This encodes CASSEVSEQFF.